This entry lists 24 T cell receptor beta chains sequenced from one sample in a study of OX40 agonist ivuxolimab in advanced cancers. The table came from immunoSEQ multiplex PCR; TCRdb's copy has only in-frame clones and leaves some out. This sample has under 25,000 clones, with less than 85% found just once. Specimen: CD4+ or CD8+ T cells sorted from blood, collected in a trial of the OX40 agonist ivuxolimab. These receptors came from an adult with an advanced solid tumor such as melanoma, head and neck, liver or kidney cancer.

As to this clone: Mismatch with germline at one junction end may stem from a read error. The chain recombines TRBV7-2 with TRBJ1-1; no clear D. This CDR3 contains 13 residues. In germline, CDR1 is SGHTA, CDR2 FQGNSA. Written as DNA, the CDR3 is TGTGCCAGCAGCCTAGCTGGGAACACTGAAGCTTTCTTT. As protein: CASSLAGNTEAFF. Using reference TRBV7-2 and TRBJ1-1 for the parts outside the CDR3, the full variable domain is GAGVSQSPSNKVTEKGKDVELRCDPISGHTALYWYRQSLGQGLEFLIYFQGNSAPDKSGLPSDRFSAERTGGSVSTLTIQRTQQEDSAVYLCASSLAGNTEAFFGQGTRLTVV.

This clone was seen a single time. The V gene is TRBV14, the J gene TRBJ1-6; TRBD1 aligns across 11 bases. Germline CDR1 is SGHDN and CDR2 is FVKESK. This CDR3 spans 15 amino acids. The J segment lost 10 bases and the V segment lost 5 bases, leaving 7 bases of the junction unmatched. CDR3: CASSSRTGGRSPLHF. The CDR3 DNA reads TGTGCCAGCAGCTCCCGGACAGGGGGCAGATCACCCCTCCACTTT.

This chain uses TRBV6-5 with TRBJ2-1; 11 bases agree with TRBD2. The V segment lost 5 bases and the J segment 5 bases; nucleotides outside the gene matches: 5. Per germline, CDR1 MNHEY and CDR2 SVGAGI. This CDR3 is built from 15 residues. The DNA of the CDR3 is TGTGCCAGCAGTCGATTACTAGCGGGGGACAATGAGCAGTTCTTC. Translation: CASSRLLAGDNEQFF.

This clone was seen just once. V gene TRBV5-8 combines with J gene TRBJ2-5; D remains ambiguous. V lost 6 bases and J 2 bases, leaving 5 bases between the germline ends. Germline V CDR1 and CDR2: SGHTS, YDEGEE. This CDR3 comprises 11 residues. The CDR3 DNA reads TGTGCCAGCAACAGTCAAGAGACCCAGTACTTC. It codes for CASNSQETQYF.

This clone is termed large. The chain links TRBV7-6 to TRBJ1-1; D is unresolved. Between the trimmed V and J ends, which lost 3 bases and 0 bases, there was a span of 17 bases. Per the germline V gene, CDR1 is SGHVS and CDR2 is FNYEAQ. The CDR3 runs to 17 residues. Written as DNA, the CDR3 is TGTGCCAGCAGCTTCCCGGCGCTCGGGGATGTGAACACTGAAGCTTTCTTT. Its protein is CASSFPALGDVNTEAFF. The variable domain in full, with the rest retrieved from reference TRBV7-6 and TRBJ1-1, is GAGVSQSPRYKVTKRGQDVALRCDPISGHVSLYWYRQALGQGPEFLTYFNYEAQQDKSGLPNDRFSAERPEGSISTLTIQRTEQRDSAMYRCASSFPALGDVNTEAFFGQGTRLTVV.

The chain carries TRBV6-5 and TRBJ1-6; D uncertain. The CDR3 has 15 residues. CDR1 and CDR2 from the germline V gene are MNHEY and SVGAGI. The V and J ends lost 7 bases and 3 bases respectively, with 13 bases between them. The CDR3 coding sequence is TGTGCCAGCACCTCCCAGGTCAACTATAATTCACCCCTCCACTTT. Protein sequence: CASTSQVNYNSPLHF.

The rearrangement uses TRBV5-6 and TRBJ2-5; perhaps TRBD1 as D (6 bases). Trimming removed 3 bases from V and 1 base from J, with 10 bases in between. Germline V gives CDR1 SGHDT, CDR2 YYEEEE. The CDR3 spans 14 residues. This CDR3 is CASSYRDPQETQYF. The CDR3 nucleotides are TGTGCCAGCAGCTACAGGGATCCCCAAGAGACCCAGTACTTC.

The genes are TRBV27 and TRBJ2-7; D may be TRBD2 (5 bases). The length of the CDR3 is 14 residues. Germline CDR1 reads MNHEY; CDR2 reads SMNVEV (reference sequence). V was clipped by 3 bases and J by 2 bases, with 11 bases between them. This chain's CDR3 is CASSFLGETYEQYF. CDR3 bases: TGTGCCAGCAGTTTTCTCGGGGAGACCTACGAGCAGTACTTC.

The rearrangement links TRBV29-1 to TRBJ1-2; TRBD1 aligns across 8 bases. CDR3 length: 13 residues. V was clipped by 3 bases and J by 1 base; unmatched bases: 1. Germline lookup yields CDR1 SQVTM and CDR2 ANQGSEA. The CDR3 bases are TGCAGCGTTGACGACAGGGGTAACTATGGCTACACCTTC. This translates into CSVDDRGNYGYTF.

This clone was recorded a few times. This chain joins TRBV15 and TRBJ2-1; 8 bases are a match to TRBD1. The CDR3 extends over 16 amino acids. Germline loops: CDR1 LNHNV, CDR2 YYDKDF (reference sequence). V shed 3 bases, J shed 4 bases, and the junction held 8 bases outside the gene matches. CDR3 sequence reads: CATSRSRDRIYNEQFF. The CDR3 nucleotides read TGTGCCACCAGCAGGAGCAGGGACAGGATATACAATGAGCAGTTCTTC.

V usage is TRBV6-5 and J usage is TRBJ1-4, with D possibly being TRBD1 (5 bases). The germline V gene encodes CDR1 MNHEY and CDR2 SVGAGI. The CDR3 has 13 amino acids. V lost 4 bases to trimming and J lost 7 bases, with 10 bases between them. The CDR3 reads CASSSGLSEKLFF. The DNA of the CDR3 is TGTGCCAGCAGTTCAGGGTTAAGTGAAAAACTGTTTTTT.

The chain has TRBV27 and TRBJ1-2; no clear D. The CDR3 runs 13 residues. The germline V gene encodes CDR1 MNHEY and CDR2 SMNVEV (reference sequence). V lost 2 bases, J lost 4 bases, and 8 bases lay in between. In DNA, the CDR3 is TGTGCCAGCAGTTTAGGAGGGTCCTATGGCTACACCTTC. Protein product: CASSLGGSYGYTF.

This clone was detected only a few times. The V gene is TRBV27, the J gene TRBJ1-5, with D tentatively TRBD1 (5 bases). Looked up from germline, CDR1 is MNHEY and CDR2 is SMNVEV (reference sequence). Trimming took 3 bases from V and 2 from J, leaving 8 bases between them. The CDR3 totals 14 residues. CDR3 coding DNA: TGTGCCAGCAGTTTCTTAGGGGGCAATCAGCCCCAGCATTTT. Its protein product is CASSFLGGNQPQHF.

The V and J genes are TRBV29-1 and TRBJ2-2; D gene unclear. The CDR3 consists of 13 residues. Per the germline V gene, CDR1 is SQVTM and CDR2 is ANQGSEA. Trimming took off 8 bases at V and 0 bases at J, with 10 bases between the two ends. The CDR3 DNA is TGCAGCTTGCTCGCGGCGAACACCGGGGAGCTGTTTTTT. Translating gives CSLLAANTGELFF.

The chain carries TRBV5-8 and TRBJ2-1; no definite D call. Germline-derived CDR1 and CDR2 are SGHTS and YDEGEE. This CDR3 has 15 amino acids. Between the trimmed V and J ends, which lost 6 bases and 1 base, there was a span of 14 bases. CDR3 nucleotide sequence: TGTGCCAGCACAACAGCCGGGTCATCCTACAATGAGCAGTTCTTC. Amino acid sequence: CASTTAGSSYNEQFF. The variable domain in full, completed from reference TRBV5-8 and TRBJ2-1, reads EAGVTQSPTHLIKTRGQQATLRCSPISGHTSVYWYQQALGLGLQFLLWYDEGEERNRGNFPPRFSGRQFPNYSSELNVNALELEDSALYLCASTTAGSSYNEQFFGPGTRLTVL.

CDR3 in DNA: TGTGCCAGCAGCTTAAACTCCATGGAGCAGTTCTTC. Protein sequence: CASSLNSMEQFF. The chain joins TRBV7-3 to TRBJ2-1; no clear D. The CDR3 totals 12 residues. Germline V gives CDR1 SGHTA, CDR2 FQGTGA. Trimming took off 1 base at V and 10 bases at J, with 8 bases between the two ends. Full variable domain (rest looked up from reference TRBV7-3 and TRBJ2-1): GAGVSQTPSNKVTEKGKYVELRCDPISGHTALYWYRQSLGQGPEFLIYFQGTGAADDSGLPNDRFFAVRPEGSVSTLKIQRTERGDSAVYLCASSLNSMEQFFGPGTRLTVL.

The gene calls are TRBV30 and TRBJ2-2; D gene ambiguous. The V and J ends lost 5 bases and 6 bases respectively, with 4 bases between them. The length of the CDR3 is 10 residues. The germline gives CDR1 GTSNPN, CDR2 SVGIG (reference sequence). The CDR3 DNA reads TGTGCCTGGGAGGCCGGGGAGCTGTTTTTT. Amino acids: CAWEAGELFF.

The rearrangement joins TRBV19 to TRBJ1-1; weak D call: TRBD1 (5 bases). The CDR3 covers 15 residues. Trimming shortened V by 5 bases and J by 5 bases, and 18 bases separated the two germline ends. Germline CDR1 LNHDA, CDR2 SQIVND (reference sequence). CDR3 in DNA: TGTGCCAGTAGTGTCCGGGACCCGGGCTGGACTGAAGCTTTCTTT. It translates to CASSVRDPGWTEAFF.

The chain joins TRBV28 to TRBJ2-7, with D tentatively TRBD1 (6 bases). The CDR3 extends over 15 amino acids. V lost 4 bases to trimming and J lost 4 bases, with 17 bases between them. CDR1 and CDR2 from the germline V gene are MDHEN and SYDVKM. The CDR3: CASSSPRGGEYEQYF. The CDR3 bases are TGTGCCAGCAGTTCACCTCGTGGGGGCGAGTACGAGCAGTACTTC.

The table lists this clone with a count of one. The genes are TRBV27 and TRBJ1-1, with a possible D match to TRBD1 (5 bases). The CDR3 contains 13 residues. Between the trimmed V and J ends, which lost 3 bases and 5 bases, there was a span of 10 bases. Per germline, CDR1 MNHEY and CDR2 SMNVEV (reference sequence). For the CDR3, the DNA is TGTGCCAGCAGTTTCGGGGGGTGGACTGAAGCTTTCTTT. It translates to CASSFGGWTEAFF.

CDR3 residues: CASGRGPPQETQYF. CDR3 nucleotide sequence: TGTGCTAGTGGCCGAGGGCCTCCTCAAGAGACCCAGTACTTC. The rearrangement links TRBV12-5 to TRBJ2-5; perhaps TRBD2 as D (5 bases). Trimming stripped 6 bases from V and 2 bases from J, with 13 bases between. There are 14 residues in the CDR3. Germline CDR1 reads LGHNT; CDR2 reads FRNRAP. Looking up the rest from reference TRBV12-5 and TRBJ2-5 gives the full variable domain: DARVTQTPRHKVTEMGQEVTMRCQPILGHNTVFWYRQTMMQGLELLAYFRNRAPLDDSGMPKDRFSAEMPDATLATLKIQPSEPRDSAVYFCASGRGPPQETQYFGPGTRLLVL.

This rearrangement joins TRBV20-1 to TRBJ2-5; D remains ambiguous. V was shortened by 6 bases and J by 5 bases, with 7 bases between the two germline ends. The CDR3 has 10 residues. Germline V gene sequence: CDR1 DFQATT, CDR2 SNEGSKA (reference sequence). The CDR3 DNA sequence: TGCAGTGCCGGGTGGGAGACCCAGTACTTC. Protein: CSAGWETQYF.

The chain recombines TRBV11-1 with TRBJ2-7; 7 nucleotides line up with TRBD1. There are 13 residues in the CDR3. CDR1 and CDR2 (germline): SGHAT, FQDESV (reference sequence). With 5 bases clipped from V and 2 bases from J, the junction kept 3 bases outside the gene matches. Here the CDR3 DNA reads TGTGCCAGCAGCAGGGACAGTACCTACGAGCAGTACTTC. Translating it yields CASSRDSTYEQYF.

This chain uses TRBV27 with TRBJ2-3; D is unclear. Germline CDR1 MNHEY, CDR2 SMNVEV (reference sequence). This CDR3 has 14 amino acids. Trimming pared 2 bases from V and 0 bases from J, leaving 6 bases between. The CDR3 loop is CASSLVHSTDTQYF. The CDR3, as DNA: TGTGCCAGCAGTTTAGTGCATAGCACAGATACGCAGTATTTT.